The T cell receptor (beta chain) described here comes from a study of T-cell reconstitution after alpha-beta-depleted transplantation in children. This clonotype was found a few times. Molecular barcoding with unique molecular identifiers was used for the TCRbeta library. In TCRdb, the PCR reads were re-called with MiXCR into one record per CDR3 protein. Seen here are about 460,000 distinct CDR3 sequences, more than 9.5% observed once, and the top ten hold 11% to 15%. Trimming took 1 base from V and 2 from J, leaving 10 bases between them. CDR1 is SGHTA, CDR2 FQGTGA, per germline. The CDR3 has 15 residues.

The chain employs TRBV7-3 and TRBJ2-3; D gene uncertain. This clonotype originated in a female patient aged 2-9 years who had a stem cell transplant for aplastic anemia, so the T cells may come from the graft donor. Sequenced here: PBMCs, mostly from graft donor cells, sampled 180 days after TCRalphabeta/CD19-depleted stem cell transplant. The CDR3 DNA sequence: TGTGCCAGCAGCTTAAACGGAGTTCACACAGATACGCAGTATTTT. Translated: CASSLNGVHTDTQYF.